This is a list of T cell receptor beta chains from one sample in a study of blood T cell repertoires in COVID-19. Using immunoSEQ multiplex PCR, the repertoire was profiled, and TCRdb retains in-frame clones only, with some absent. The sample includes 250,000 to 300,000 clones, 70% to 90% of them seen just once. The specimen sequenced was peripheral blood. These receptors were taken from a woman aged 65 to 85 with acute or convalescent COVID-19. Both conserved end residues are part of each CDR3.

v_call: TRBV30; j_call: TRBJ1-1; cdr3_aa: CAWSPGGQGYSEAFF
v_call: TRBV3-1/TRBV3-2; j_call: TRBJ1-2; cdr3_aa: CASSQSQGAFGYTF
v_call: TRBV18; j_call: TRBJ2-7; cdr3_aa: CASSGAYEQYF
v_call: TRBV5-1; j_call: TRBJ2-7; cdr3_aa: CASYNSGDEQYF
v_call: TRBV3-1/TRBV3-2; j_call: TRBJ1-4; cdr3_aa: CASSPGGSEKLFF
v_call: TRBV2; j_call: TRBJ1-2; cdr3_aa: CASSDLRASGYTF
v_call: TRBV14; j_call: TRBJ2-1; cdr3_aa: CASSQRAGGAYNEQFF
v_call: TRBV2; j_call: TRBJ1-3; cdr3_aa: CARRTGEGNTIYF
v_call: TRBV19; j_call: TRBJ1-1; cdr3_aa: CASSTRDRGNTEAFF
v_call: TRBV6-5; j_call: TRBJ1-3; cdr3_aa: CASRFQGDGNTIYF
v_call: TRBV16; j_call: TRBJ1-5; cdr3_aa: CASSHQQGDQPQHF
v_call: TRBV6-5; j_call: TRBJ2-1; cdr3_aa: CASHPGLAINNEQFF
v_call: TRBV4-2; j_call: TRBJ1-1; cdr3_aa: CASSQVQKNTEAFF
v_call: TRBV7-8; j_call: TRBJ2-7; cdr3_aa: CASSLSGTSPYEQYF
v_call: TRBV20-1; j_call: TRBJ1-5; cdr3_aa: CSASAEEGNQPQHF
v_call: TRBV5-8; j_call: TRBJ1-1; cdr3_aa: CASSLRLRNTEAFF
v_call: TRBV14; j_call: TRBJ1-1; cdr3_aa: CASSLQGSNTEAFF
v_call: TRBV3-1/TRBV3-2; j_call: TRBJ1-5; cdr3_aa: CTSSQQGVGNQPQHF
v_call: TRBV5-1; j_call: TRBJ1-2; cdr3_aa: CASSPGQGHGYTF
v_call: TRBV19; j_call: TRBJ2-3; cdr3_aa: CASSMGGGIADTQYF
v_call: TRBV11-2; j_call: TRBJ2-3; cdr3_aa: CAGAPRGGFTDTQYF
v_call: TRBV6-5; j_call: TRBJ2-7; cdr3_aa: CASSYSGVPSYREQYF
v_call: TRBV2; j_call: TRBJ2-5; cdr3_aa: CASSGLAGGLAETQYF